Listed here is a single T cell receptor beta chain. Its antigen is still unknown. The unexposed donors gave CD4+ T cells in about 2010-2019, prior to COVID-19. After around nine days of culture, CD4+ T cells were isolated. This entry is derived from a study of CD4 T cells in relation to SARS-CoV-2 and coronaviruses. CDR3 length: 12 amino acids. Trimming shortened V by 2 bases and J by 6 bases, and 8 bases separated the two germline ends. Per germline, CDR1 KGHSH and CDR2 LQKENI. Using immunoSEQ multiplex PCR, the repertoire was profiled, and TCRdb retains in-frame clones only, with some absent. The sample holds about 22,000 clones, about 73% seen once.

The chain has TRBV18 and TRBJ2-7, with TRBD1 as a possible D gene (5 bases). This TCR came from a human donor in good health. Sample: CD4+ T cells from PBMCs, cultured in vitro. The CDR3 sequence: CASSPGALEQYF. CDR3 coding DNA: TGTGCCAGCTCACCAGGGGCTCTCGAGCAGTACTTC. Based on the CDR3 plus reference TRBV18 and TRBJ2-7, the full variable domain is NAGVMQNPRHLVRRRGQEARLRCSPMKGHSHVYWYRQLPEEGLKFMVYLQKENIIDESGMPKERFSAEFPKEGPSILRIQQVVRGDSAAYFCASSPGALEQYFGPGTRLTVT.